The entry that follows covers one TCR beta chain sequence. This receptor's antigen is unknown. No much larger clone exists at a distance of one base, and base qualities are not known. All of the isolated RNA was reverse transcribed with the High Capacity cDNA Reverse Transcription Kit, so expressed TCRB transcripts were sequenced. Naive, central memory and regulatory T cell samples underwent deep immunoSEQ sequencing, averaging around 4 million total reads per sample. Sorted cells were lysed in RLT buffer, and RNA was extracted using DNase-treated RNeasy Micro or Mini kits according to cell number. To prevent cross-contamination, each cell subset was processed individually, whereas patient and healthy donor samples were processed jointly. The immunoSEQ multiplex PCR was used to amplify TCRB sequences from cDNA, yielding 87-bp fragments that span the CDR3 region. Sequencing of the amplicons was done on the Illumina HiSeq platform. The published analysis was carried out like this. Synthetic template baselines were used to correct PCR bias computationally, reads within Hamming distance 2 were collapsed, and singletons that could not be merged were discarded. By aligning reads against IMGT, V, D and J genes, CDR3 length, and insertions or deletions at six rearrangement sites were assigned. Within each subset, clonotype counts were normalized to sorted cell number, and only after that were true diversity and Gini coefficients computed with the tcR R package. The overlap coefficient, calculated on TCRB nucleotide sequences, was used to measure repertoire sharing. Out-of-frame TCRB sequences from naive cells were analyzed to stand in for the pre-selection repertoire. This is the immuneACCESS table as TCRdb keeps it, with only in-frame sequences that have V and J called. A part of the clones is gone; compared with another copy, unresolved V genes explain less than half, and the rest is unexplained. V and J calls plus clone size are reproduced from that table; the DNA served to infer D and trimming. Across this sample there are a few hundred thousand clones, with 14% seen only once. The ten largest clonotypes hold less than 0.04% of the sample.

This sample is part of a study of beta chain features in type 1 diabetes (dated 2018 in TCRdb). About the full investigation: Patients and healthy donors did not differ in mean age, gender distribution, total cell number or subset yield. A total of about 110,000,000 sorted cells were examined across all samples, and a strong correlation was observed between cell number per subset and RNA yield. In the study, recently diagnosed type 1 diabetes patients and matched healthy donors were compared on the TCRB repertoires of their sorted circulating CD4+ T cell subsets. Regulatory and stem cell-like memory subsets were isolated from only 8 patients and roughly eight healthy donors, whereas naive and central memory subsets came from all 30 or so donors.

The CDR3 covers 16 residues, taking in both the cysteine and the phenylalanine. Kept here is only the CDR3 DNA, which spans 48 bases and is read in frame from base 1. The V end gives up 3 bases and the J end 10 bases, leaving 12 bases in the junction not matched to a gene. CDR1 KGHSH and CDR2 LQKENI are derived from the germline V gene. What the study reported, not specific to this receptor: At VDJ recombination sites, type 1 diabetes patients had fewer insertions and more deleted nucleotides, which implies abnormalities in thymic rearrangement. Sequencing cDNA rather than genomic DNA could over-represent highly expressing activated cells, although activation and CD3 levels did not differ between groups. PCR may preferentially amplify shorter templates, but because patient and control samples were amplified and corrected together, any resulting skew would affect both groups equally. A moderate but significant shortening of TCRB CDR3 length was observed in type 1 diabetes patients in all four CD4+ subsets. Naive, central memory and regulatory TCRB repertoires appeared to be more similar among patients than among healthy donors. Because small numbers of individuals were included in the HLA sub-analyses, any influence of HLA type on TCRB rearrangement was left unresolved.

Each donor gave one peripheral blood draw, averaging approximately 120 mL, which was collected into heparinised tubes. Using a panel that included CD45RO, CCR7, CD25, CD127, CD95 and CD27, naive, central memory, regulatory and stem cell-like memory CD4+ T cells were sorted on a BD FACSAria II. All sorted populations exceeded 95% purity. PBMCs were separated immediately by Lymphoprep density gradient centrifugation and were stained directly, without being cultured. So that batch effects would be minimized, each experiment stained and sorted samples in pairs, pairing one healthy donor with one patient.

Sequencing used naive CD4+ T cells from blood. What this sample's cell subset or site label stands for: true naive CD4+ T cells. The chain is made from TRBV18 and TRBJ1-6, with 7 bases in between that match TRBD1. This clonotype originated in a man under 40 in good health. CDR3 sequence: CASSPQGGLGDSPLHF. The nucleotide sequence reads as follows: TGTGCCAGCTCACCTCAGGGGGGCCTAGGGGACTCACCCCTCCACTTT.